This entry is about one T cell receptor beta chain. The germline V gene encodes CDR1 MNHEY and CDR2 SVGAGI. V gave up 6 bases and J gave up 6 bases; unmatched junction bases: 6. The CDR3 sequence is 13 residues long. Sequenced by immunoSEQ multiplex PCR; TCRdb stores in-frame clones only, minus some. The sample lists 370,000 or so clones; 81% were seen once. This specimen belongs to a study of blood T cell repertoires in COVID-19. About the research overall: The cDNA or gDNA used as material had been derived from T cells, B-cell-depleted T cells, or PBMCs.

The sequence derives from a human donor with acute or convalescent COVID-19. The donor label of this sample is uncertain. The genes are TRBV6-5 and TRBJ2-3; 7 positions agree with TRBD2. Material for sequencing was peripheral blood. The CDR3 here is CASSTLGGDTQYF. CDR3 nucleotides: TGTGCCAGCAGCACCCTCGGGGGGGATACGCAGTATTTT.